The 22 T cell receptor beta chains below were found in one sample sequenced in a study of glioma-infiltrating T cells. TCR alpha and beta CDR3 regions were amplified from RNA using iRepertoire nested multiplex PCR. TCRdb re-called the multiplex PCR reads through MiXCR, storing one row per CDR3 protein. The sample lists tens of thousands of distinct CDR3 sequences, 35% to 50% occurring once. The sample comprised glioma tissue, nonneoplastic brain tissue, or PBMCs (not recorded which). Receptor source: a human donor with low-grade glioma or glioblastoma, undergoing nonglioma brain surgery, or in good health (not recorded which).

This clonotype was observed at least ten times. The J gene is TRBJ2-4, the V gene TRBV20-1; D is perhaps TRBD1 (5 bases). Deletions cut 7 bases from V and 4 bases from J, with 8 bases between. The CDR3 is made up of 11 amino acids. CDR1 DFQATT and CDR2 SNEGSKA come from the germline V gene (reference sequence). The CDR3 spells CSVPGKNIQYF. In DNA form, the CDR3 reads TGCAGTGTCCCAGGGAAAAACATTCAGTACTTC.

In this sample, this clonotype turned up many times. The chain has TRBV6-1 and TRBJ2-1; TRBD2 matches at 8 bases. The V and J ends lost 7 bases and 4 bases, in that order; junction bases with no gene match: 3. The germline gives CDR1 MNHNS, CDR2 SASEGT. This CDR3 spans 13 amino acids. The CDR3 is CASKTGGYNEQFF. For the CDR3, the DNA is TGTGCCAGCAAGACGGGAGGGTACAATGAGCAGTTCTTC.

On this clonotype: At one boundary the junction diverges from the germline segment, which might be a read error. V is TRBV7-9 and J is TRBJ2-1; tentatively, D is TRBD2 (6 bases). Germline values: CDR1 SEHNR, CDR2 FQNEAQ (reference sequence). CDR3 length: 15 amino acids. The CDR3: CASSLSAGRYNEQFF. DNA of the CDR3: TGTGCCAGCAGCTTATCCGCGGGACGTTATAATGAGCAGTTCTTT.

This clonotype was found many times. The chain carries TRBV20-1 and TRBJ2-3; D is ambiguous. V was clipped by 5 bases and J by 2 bases, with 8 bases between them. CDR3 size: 12 residues. Germline V gives CDR1 DFQATT, CDR2 SNEGSKA (reference sequence). Written as DNA, the CDR3 is TGCAGTGCTCCAAAGTCCACAGATACGCAGTATTTT. As protein: CSAPKSTDTQYF.

This clonotype was detected only a few times. The genes are TRBV29-1 and TRBJ2-1; TRBD1 matches at 7 bases. CDR1 SQVTM and CDR2 ANQGSEA come from the germline V gene. Trimming took 4 bases from V and 5 from J; bases not matched to a gene: 8. The CDR3 consists of 14 residues. CDR3 bases: TGCAGCGTTGTAGGGGGCGCAGTTAACAATGAGCAGTTCTTC. Its translation is CSVVGGAVNNEQFF.

This clonotype showed up many times. The CDR3 here is CSANQPAGGGYNEQFF. CDR3 sequence (DNA): TGCAGTGCTAATCAACCAGCGGGAGGCGGCTACAATGAGCAGTTCTTC. The chain employs TRBV20-1 and TRBJ2-1, with 9 nucleotides matching TRBD2. In germline, CDR1 is DFQATT, CDR2 SNEGSKA (reference sequence). Trimming at V came to 4 bases and at J to 3 bases, leaving 10 bases not matched to a gene. The length of the CDR3 is 16 residues.

The sample holds many counts of this clonotype. The chain joins TRBV20-1 to TRBJ1-2; TRBD1 is a possible D gene (5 bases). Between the trimmed V and J ends, which lost 5 bases and 0 bases, there was a span of 10 bases. CDR3 length: 13 residues. The V gene's germline CDR1 is DFQATT and CDR2 SNEGSKA (reference sequence). CDR3 amino acids: CSALGQSNYGYTF. In DNA, the CDR3 is TGCAGTGCTTTGGGGCAGTCTAACTATGGCTACACCTTC.

The chain couples TRBV20-1 to TRBJ2-5; 8 bases align to TRBD1. V was pared by 2 bases and J by 5 bases, with 10 bases of the junction left unmatched. CDR3 length: 15 residues. In germline, CDR1 is DFQATT, CDR2 SNEGSKA (reference sequence). The CDR3, as DNA: TGCAGTGCTAGATTGGCGGACAGGGAAGGGGAGACCCAGTACTTC. Translated: CSARLADREGETQYF.

The J gene is TRBJ2-1, the V gene TRBV13; 7 nucleotides agree with TRBD2. The germline CDR1 and CDR2 sequences are PRHDT and FYEKMQ (reference sequence). Trimming cost V 5 bases and J 4 bases; bases outside gene matches: 8. The CDR3 is made up of 15 amino acids. The CDR3 region has the DNA TGTGCCAGCAGCCCTCGGGACTATCGATACAATGAGCAGTTCTTC. Protein sequence: CASSPRDYRYNEQFF.

Worth noting for this clonotype: A much larger clone sits a single nucleotide away, making a read error possible. V is TRBV5-4 and J is TRBJ2-2, with 12 bases matching TRBD2. The CDR3 has 15 residues. Germline V gene sequence: CDR1 SGHNT, CDR2 YYREEE (reference sequence). The chain's CDR3 is CASSYTSGRTGELLF. The CDR3 coding sequence is TGTGCCAGCAGCTATACTAGCGGGAGGACCGGGGAGCTGCTTTTT.

Comment on this clonotype: The conserved phenylalanine or tryptophan is not found at the CDR3 terminus, so this likely reflects a read error. The chain links TRBV7-8 to TRBJ2-7; 13 bases match TRBD2. This CDR3 region has 16 residues. Germline CDR1 and CDR2: SGHVS and FQNEAQ. V dropped 5 bases and J dropped 4; count of bases not matched to a gene: 8. As DNA, the CDR3 is TGTGCCAGCAGCCCGAGGACTAGCGGGAGTGGGTACGAGCAGTACCTC. It yields the protein CASSPRTSGSGYEQYL.

As regards this clonotype: This could be a read error, since a much larger clone is one nucleotide away. The rearrangement uses TRBV19 and TRBJ2-4, with D unresolved. Germline V gives CDR1 LNHDA, CDR2 SQIVND (reference sequence). CDR3 length: 16 amino acids. CDR3 bases: TGTGCCAGTGGTATGACTTCCAACAGTGTGGGGAACATTCAGTACTTC. This sequence encodes CASGMTSNSVGNIQYF.

V gene TRBV28 combines with J gene TRBJ1-5; 8 bases agree with TRBD1. There are 13 residues in the CDR3. Germline V CDR1 and CDR2: MDHEN, SYDVKM. CDR3: CASGGQDNHSQHF. As DNA, the CDR3 is TGTGCTTCCGGGGGACAGGACAATCATTCCCAGCATTTT.

Many counts were recorded for this clonotype. The V gene is TRBV7-6, the J gene TRBJ2-5; D possibly corresponds to TRBD1 (5 bases). Deletions cut 3 bases from V and 3 bases from J, with 8 bases between. The CDR3 totals 13 residues. The germline V gene encodes CDR1 SGHVS and CDR2 FNYEAQ. CDR3 residues: CASSLLGEETQYF. Written as DNA, the CDR3 is TGTGCCAGCAGCTTGTTAGGGGAAGAGACCCAGTACTTC.

Points on this clonotype: The missing conserved phenylalanine or tryptophan at the end of this CDR3 makes a read error likely. The rearrangement links TRBV11-2 to TRBJ1-1; D gene ambiguous. This CDR3 is built from 13 residues. V shed 5 bases and J shed 7 bases, with 14 bases lying between them. CDR1 and CDR2 from the germline V gene are SGHAT and FQNNGV. CDR3 residues: CASSPRSAGEAFY. CDR3 DNA: TGTGCCAGCAGCCCCCGATCGGCGGGTGAAGCTTTCTAT.

This clonotype has a count of ten or more. The V and J genes are TRBV11-2 and TRBJ2-7; possibly TRBD1 for D (6 bases). Germline V lookup: CDR1 SGHAT, CDR2 FQNNGV. V gave up 3 bases and J gave up 4 bases, with 13 bases separating them. The CDR3 runs 14 residues. CDR3 nucleotide sequence: TGTGCCAGCAGCTTTAGGACAGCAGTTTACGAGCAGTACTTC. It translates to CASSFRTAVYEQYF.

This clonotype was detected many times. This chain uses TRBV20-1 with TRBJ2-1; 9 positions agree with TRBD2. The CDR3 is made up of 15 amino acids. CDR1 DFQATT and CDR2 SNEGSKA come from the germline V gene (reference sequence). With V trimmed by 3 bases and J by 3 bases, 6 bases remained unmatched. CDR3 nucleotides: TGCAGTGCTAGGTCGTTAGCGGGAGTCTACAATGAGCAGTTCTTC. Residues: CSARSLAGVYNEQFF.

In the case of this clonotype: One base away lies a much larger clone, so this may be a sequencing read error. The rearrangement uses TRBV29-1 and TRBJ1-1, with D unresolved. Germline V gene lookup returns CDR1 SQVTM and CDR2 ANQGSEA. Between the trimmed V and J ends, which lost 6 bases and 5 bases, there was a span of 16 bases. The CDR3 covers 13 residues. The CDR3 DNA reads as TGCAGCGTGGCTCAACCCAGGCGGACTGAAGCTTTCTTT. It is translated as CSVAQPRRTEAFF.

This clonotype was counted at least ten times. This may be a read error: a much more frequent sequence differs by one nucleotide. In this CDR3 the conserved last residue, phenylalanine or tryptophan, is missing, so a read error is likely. V gene TRBV4-1 combines with J gene TRBJ1-2; D unresolved. The CDR3 has 13 amino acids. The V gene lost 2 bases and the J gene lost 4 bases, with 8 bases spanning the gap. The germline V gene encodes CDR1 MGHRA and CDR2 YSYEKL. CDR3 protein: CASSQTVSYGYTL. The CDR3 DNA sequence: TGCGCCAGCAGCCAAACAGTGAGCTATGGCTACACCCTC.

This clonotype has a handful of counts. This sequence may be a read error, since a much larger clone differs from it by one base. This sequence joins TRBV7-2 and TRBJ2-4; the match to TRBD2 covers 8 bases. The CDR3 is made up of 15 amino acids. CDR1 and CDR2 from the germline V gene are SGHTA and FQGNSA. The ends lost 1 base at V and 4 bases at J; junction bases unmatched: 3. The CDR3 DNA follows: TGTGCCAGCAGCTTAGTCGGGGGGGATAAAAACATTCAGTACTTC. Encoded protein: CASSLVGGDKNIQYF.

Turning to this clonotype: This may arise from a read error, as a much more abundant clone is one base away. V is TRBV5-1 and J is TRBJ1-2; no firm D call. CDR1 is SGHRS and CDR2 is YFSETQ in the germline V gene. The V end was cut by 4 bases, the J end by 12 bases, with 22 bases between. CDR3 length: 14 residues. The DNA of the CDR3 is TGCGCCAGCAGCCCCGACCTGCGGAAGGAGGGCCACACCTTC. This translates into CASSPDLRKEGHTF.

This clonotype was picked up many times. CDR3 coding DNA: TGTGCCAGCAGCTTCGACGTCCTCTCCTACGAGCAGTACTTC. This translates into CASSFDVLSYEQYF. The chain combines TRBV7-2 with TRBJ2-7, with D unresolved. The V gene's germline CDR1 is SGHTA and CDR2 FQGNSA. CDR3 length: 14 residues. Between the trimmed V and J ends, which lost 3 bases and 0 bases, there was a span of 9 bases.